This T cell receptor beta chain was identified during a study of post-analysis software for immune sequencing data. Details on this clonotype: Its antigen is currently unknown.

Incorporated into the TCR beta cDNA libraries were unique molecular identifiers, which served to reduce PCR and sequencing biases. When roughly 0.9 to 10 million T cells were used, they gave hundreds of thousands of cDNA molecules. One entry per CDR3 protein results from TCRdb running MiXCR on the PCR reads. The sample yields about 820,000 distinct CDR3 sequences, roughly half seen once. The V end lost 0 bases, the J end lost 0 bases, and 13 bases lay between the germline ends. This CDR3 is 17 amino acids long. Germline values: CDR1 MGHRA, CDR2 YSYEKL. Study results and caveats: Patients used about 5 TRBV segments, including TRBV5-6, TRBV5-1 and TRBV20-1, more often than controls.

Sequenced sample: blood. This rearrangement joins TRBV4-1 to TRBJ2-3, with TRBD2 as a possible D gene (6 bases). This clonotype was obtained from a girl aged 10 to 17 with multiple sclerosis. In nucleotides, the CDR3 is TGCGCCAGCAGCCAAGATGGGGCGGGAACTAGCACAGATACGCAGTATTTT. Its translation: CASSQDGAGTSTDTQYF.